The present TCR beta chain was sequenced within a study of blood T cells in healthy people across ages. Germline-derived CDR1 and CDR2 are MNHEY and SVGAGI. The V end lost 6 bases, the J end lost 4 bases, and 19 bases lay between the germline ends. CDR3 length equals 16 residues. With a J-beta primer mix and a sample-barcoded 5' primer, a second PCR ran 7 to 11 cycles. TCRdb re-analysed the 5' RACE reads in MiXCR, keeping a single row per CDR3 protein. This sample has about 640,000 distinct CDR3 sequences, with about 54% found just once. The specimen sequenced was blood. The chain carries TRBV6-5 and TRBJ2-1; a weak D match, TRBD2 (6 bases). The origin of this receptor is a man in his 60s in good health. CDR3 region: CASRVGTDTTYNEQFF. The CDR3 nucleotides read TGTGCCAGCAGAGTAGGGACTGACACAACTTACAATGAGCAGTTCTTC.